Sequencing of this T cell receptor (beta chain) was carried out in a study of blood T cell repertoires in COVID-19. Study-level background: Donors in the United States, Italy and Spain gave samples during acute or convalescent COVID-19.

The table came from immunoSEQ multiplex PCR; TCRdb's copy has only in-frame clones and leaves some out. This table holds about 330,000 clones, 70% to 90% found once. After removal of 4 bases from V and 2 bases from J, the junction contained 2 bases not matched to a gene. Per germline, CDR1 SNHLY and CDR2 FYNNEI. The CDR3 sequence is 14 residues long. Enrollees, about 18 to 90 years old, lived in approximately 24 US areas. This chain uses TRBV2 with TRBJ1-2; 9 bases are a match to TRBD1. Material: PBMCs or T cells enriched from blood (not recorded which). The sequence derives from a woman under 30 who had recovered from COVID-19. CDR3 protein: CASSGGTGNYGYTF. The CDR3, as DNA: TGTGCCAGCAGTGGTGGGACAGGGAACTATGGCTACACCTTC. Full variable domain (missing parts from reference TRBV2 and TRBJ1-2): EPEVTQTPSHQVTQMGQEVILRCVPISNHLYFYWYRQILGQKVEFLVSFYNNEISEKSEIFDDQFSVERPDGSNFTLKIRSTKLEDSAMYFCASSGGTGNYGYTFGSGTRLTVV.